This record looks at one T cell receptor beta chain sequence and its context. In its sample, this clone was seen once. No cognate antigen has been identified for it. Qualities for individual bases were not recorded, and no much larger clone is one base off. The trial excluded patients who had a history of autoimmune disease or who were on systemic immunosuppression. Peripheral blood for TCR sequencing was collected from all dose cohorts at baseline, on cycle 4 day 1, and on cycle 7 day 1. Samples were obtained from an open-label, multicenter, first-in-human phase I dose-escalation trial of ivuxolimab. Adults with locally advanced or metastatic melanoma, renal cell, hepatocellular, or head and neck squamous cell carcinoma were enrolled in the trial. Before TCR sequencing, CD4+ and CD8+ T cells were separately sorted from peripheral blood. The germline ends are 15 bases apart after V is trimmed by 10 bases and J by 6 bases. The CDR3, cysteine through phenylalanine, is 13 amino acids long. The DNA shown is the 39-base CDR3, in frame from base 1. Per the germline V gene, SNHLY is the CDR1 and FYNNEI is the CDR2.

The sample originates from a study of OX40 agonist ivuxolimab in advanced cancers. Background on the whole study: The costimulatory receptor OX40 (CD134) was targeted by ivuxolimab, a fully human IgG2 agonistic monoclonal antibody. Intravenous ivuxolimab was administered to patients every 2 weeks at six dose levels: 0.01, 0.1, 0.3, 1.5, 3 and 10 mg/kg. Of the approximately 54 dose-escalation patients, hepatocellular carcinoma was present in around 19, melanoma in roughly 15, renal cell carcinoma in 9 and head and neck cancer in 9. The dose-escalation cohort was over 70% male with a mean age of about 65 years, ranging from roughly 20 to 80. Prior anti-PD-1, anti-PD-L1 or anti-CTLA-4 therapy was permitted, and checkpoint inhibitors had been received by around 40% of dose-escalation patients. Partial responses occurred in three dose-escalation patients: two with cutaneous melanoma and one with hepatocellular carcinoma. Peripheral TCRbeta sequencing was intended to test whether TCR sequence diversity was altered and clonal T-cell expansion was caused by ivuxolimab. The paper reports the monotherapy dose-escalation portion (N of about 54 patients) of the phase I ivuxolimab trial. Broad study findings and their caveats: The antigen specificity of the clonally expanded peripheral T cells was not determined. Low levels of normalized T-cell clonal expansion were also seen in some patients who did not respond. After ivuxolimab, expanded clones were on average more numerous among CD8+ T cells than among CD4+ T cells. At doses of 0.1 to 3.0 mg/kg, clonal expansion of both CD4+ and CD8+ blood T cells was observed from baseline to week 6. Partial responders in the 0.1-3.0 mg/kg groups had among the lowest normalized peripheral clonal expansion, especially among CD8+ T cells.

To sequence the TCRbeta CDR3 region, genomic DNA was isolated from the sorted cells. The immunoSEQ Assay was used for sequencing of TCRbeta CDR3 regions. The clones in this table, taken by TCRdb from immuneACCESS, are in-frame only. Not every clone is retained; where verified, under half of the shortfall comes from an unresolved V gene, and the cause of the rest is unknown. The sample profile shows about 73,000 clones; more than 85% of them were found once. The top ten constitute approximately 7.7% of the sample. Source: CD4+ or CD8+ T cells sorted from blood, taken in a trial of the OX40 agonist ivuxolimab. The sequence joins TRBV2 to TRBJ2-2, with a weak D call of TRBD2 (7 bases match). This clonotype was obtained from an adult with an advanced solid tumor such as melanoma, head and neck, liver or kidney cancer. The encoded CDR3 is CATRGGAPGELFF. The sequence in DNA is TGTGCCACCCGAGGGGGGGCGCCCGGGGAGCTGTTTTTT.